This TCR beta chain comes out of a study of shared clonotypes between healthy human individuals (dated by TCRdb to 2018 to 2020). A note on the overall study: A few men and two women, aged 18 to 49 years, made up the cohort. For each donor, CD4 naive and CD4 memory were each given three plates, CD8 naive was given two plates, and CD8 memory was given one plate. To estimate repertoire size and how much clonotype sharing occurs between individuals, the study deeply sequenced the blood TCR repertoires of about five healthy adults. To increase sequencing depth and limit assay-specific biases, TCR repertoire library preparation and sequencing were carried out by different laboratories using diverse techniques. Per donor, leukapheresis produced somewhere between about 0.9 and 10 billion PBMCs.

Healthy HIV-negative adults with no recently reported acute infections or vaccinations were included as donors. Only Caucasian adults living in Nashville, Tennessee, USA were represented among the donors. Magnetic negative selection was used to enrich CD4+ T cells, after which naive cells were positively selected on CD45RA and the negative fraction became the memory subset. After blood collection by leukapheresis, PBMCs were isolated using Ficoll-Histopaque density gradient centrifugation and then cryopreserved in the vapor phase of liquid nitrogen. Analytical flow cytometry was used to check the purity and quantity of every magnetically sorted T cell population. Genomic DNA was isolated from each sorted fraction and quantified by UV absorbance on a Nanodrop 2000c. As regards this clone: Its antigen is still unknown. Per-base quality was not reported, and no clone a single base away is much larger than it.

Trimming removed 5 bases from V and 7 bases from J; the gene matches leave 8 bases unexplained. The CDR3 starts with the cysteine, ends with the phenylalanine, and has 15 residues. CDR3 DNA only is kept here, 45 bases in frame from base 1. Per the germline V gene, SGHTA is the CDR1 and FQGTGA is the CDR2. TCR CDR3 regions were amplified from genomic DNA by multiplex PCR using the deep immunoSEQ assay. Extracted genomic DNA from each cell subset was spread evenly across all wells of several immunoSEQ 96-well plates, with each plate serving as a replicate. For sorted subsets, each replicate PCR was loaded with 150 to 250 ng genomic DNA, equivalent to 32,000 or so T cell genomes. The purified libraries were quantified using a Qubit 3.0 fluorometer, sized with a Bioanalyzer 2100, and then quantified again using the KAPA Library Quantification kit. A separate single-read 150-cycle Illumina NextSeq 550 flow cell was used to sequence each immunoSEQ 96-well plate. In the source study's methods: Because only junctional sequences without quality scores were contained in the immunoSEQ output, filtering matching that applied to full-length reads could not be performed. To assign V/J genes and CDR3, sequences were annotated against IMGT germline references using PyIR, a Python wrapper for IgBLAST v1.9. Reads were filtered out if the reads had weak V/J assignments (E-value above 1e-6), no CDR3, stop codons, out-of-frame junctions, or ambiguous translated residues. A V3J clonotype was defined by an identical inferred V gene, J gene, and CDR3 amino acid sequence. The percentage overlap between two repertoires was calculated by dividing the number of shared unique clonotypes by the size of the smaller repertoire. RTK rarefaction, the Chao1 estimator, and Recon v2.1 estimates of unobserved clonotypes were used to assess repertoire richness. For all TCRbeta clonotypes obtained by the gDNA method from several donors, generation probabilities were computed with OLGA. Drawn from immuneACCESS, this table holds only the in-frame rearrangements with V and J called that TCRdb kept. Clones are partly lost; checked studies trace under half to an unresolved V gene and leave the rest unexplained. D and trimming were read from the DNA, whereas the V and J calls and clone size are those reported in that table. The sample has approximately 980,000 clones on record, over 60% of them singletons. The leading ten clones occupy approximately 1.5% of the sample.

Broader findings and caveats from the paper: Across a handful of donors, approximately 4.6% of naive CD4, roughly 3.5% of naive CD8, around 2.1% of memory CD4, and approximately 0.4% of memory CD8 clonotypes were shared. Clonotypes shared by all four sorted-subset donors showed higher generation probabilities than non-shared clonotypes. Even with the large sequencing depth, rarefaction of the sorted-subset datasets indicated that sequencing was incomplete. Naive subsets generally had larger estimated clonotype richness than memory subsets. The genetic and exposure-history diversity represented was limited by the small number of donors. Pairwise subsampling led to the expectation that sequencing depth would affect the degree of clonotype sharing among donors. Sampling was limited to blood, and TCR repertoires in tissue likely differ from TCR repertoires in blood.

This TCR was sampled from a man aged 18 to 35 in good health. Recombination joined TRBV7-3 with TRBJ2-2, with 9 middle bases fitting TRBD1. Source material: memory CD4+ T cells sorted from blood. What this sample's cell subset or site label stands for: CD45RA-negative fraction. At the DNA level, the sequence is TGTGCCAGCAGCCTCACCGGGACAGGGAACGGGGAGCTGTTTTTT. Its coded protein is CASSLTGTGNGELFF.